Reported below is one T cell receptor beta chain. This entry comes from a study of blood T cells in healthy people across ages. The second PCR ran about 7 to 12 cycles with a sample-barcoded 5' primer and J-beta primers. Every sample produced at least 2.5 million CDR3-containing paired-end reads. In TCRdb, the 5' RACE reads were re-called with MiXCR into one record per CDR3 protein. Among 580,000 or so distinct CDR3 sequences listed, about 45% were seen once. Trimming cost V 7 bases and J 6 bases; bases outside gene matches: 5. CDR3 length: 14 residues. Looked up from germline, CDR1 is SQVTM and CDR2 is ANQGSEA.

The TCR originated in an older man in good health. The rearrangement uses TRBV29-1 and TRBJ2-3, with 15 bases identical to TRBD2. Sequencing was done on a sample of blood. In DNA form, the CDR3 reads TGCAGCGCCGGACTAGCGGGAGGGGTGGATACGCAGTATTTT. As protein: CSAGLAGGVDTQYF.